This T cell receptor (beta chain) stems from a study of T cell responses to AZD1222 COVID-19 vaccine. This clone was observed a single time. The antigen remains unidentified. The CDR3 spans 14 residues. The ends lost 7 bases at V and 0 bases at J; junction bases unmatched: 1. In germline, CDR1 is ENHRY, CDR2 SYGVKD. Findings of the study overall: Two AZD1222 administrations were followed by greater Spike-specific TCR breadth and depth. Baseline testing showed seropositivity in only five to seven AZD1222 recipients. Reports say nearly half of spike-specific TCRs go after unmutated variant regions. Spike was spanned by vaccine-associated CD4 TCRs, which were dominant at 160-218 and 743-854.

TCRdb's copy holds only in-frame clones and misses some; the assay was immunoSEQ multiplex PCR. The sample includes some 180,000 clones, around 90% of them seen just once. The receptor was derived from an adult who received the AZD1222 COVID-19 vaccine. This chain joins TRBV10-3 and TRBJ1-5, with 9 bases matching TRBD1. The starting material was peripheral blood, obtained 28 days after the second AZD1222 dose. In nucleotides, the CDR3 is TGTGCCATCAAGGACAGGGGTAGCAATCAGCCCCAGCATTTT. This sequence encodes CAIKDRGSNQPQHF.